The clone carrying this T cell receptor (beta chain) was detected ten times or more. The germline V gene has CDR1 MNHNS and CDR2 SASEGT. There are 13 residues in the CDR3. V lost 6 bases and J lost 0, with 8 bases in between. The record originates from a study of CD8+CD57+ T cells in acquired aplastic anemia. Looking at the study overall: On average, sorted CD4+ and CD8+ cells gave approximately 3.1 ug of DNA.

CDR3 and TCR beta VDJ profiling relied on genomic DNA as the template. MiXCR, applied by TCRdb to the reads, yields one record per CDR3 protein. The table has roughly 250,000 distinct CDR3 sequences, more than 45% seen once. Patients who underwent sequencing had shown CD8+CD57+ cell expansion by flow cytometry. Diagnosis of severe acquired aplastic anemia applied to all patients. Sequences were obtained from sorted CD4+, CD8+, or CD8+CD57+ T cells (not recorded which) from PBMCs. The gene calls are TRBV6-1 and TRBJ2-5; D perhaps matches TRBD2 (5 bases). The receptor was isolated from a human donor with aplastic anemia. The CDR3 bases are TGTGCCAGCAGCACTAGGTACCAAGAGACCCAGTACTTC. It translates to CASSTRYQETQYF.